This T cell receptor beta chain was profiled in a study of multiple sclerosis patients with progressive multifocal leukoencephalopathy. Notes on the study in general: PML-onset expanded TRB clones were detectable before and during natalizumab therapy. Lower normalized Shannon entropy suggested reduced TRB diversity in most PML patients.

The germline V gene encodes CDR1 MNHEY and CDR2 SMNVEV (reference sequence). J was trimmed by 0 bases and V by 6 bases; bases with no gene match: 7. CDR3 length: 16 residues. Stated time point: time of PML onset. After about 16 to 60 months on natalizumab, the natalizumab-treated patients developed PML. Every listed patient previously received interferon beta; all PML patients were women. Comments on this clone: Its antigen is not identified.

Profiled with immunoSEQ multiplex PCR; TCRdb holds only in-frame clones, not every one. Seen here are roughly 34,000 clones, about 90% observed once, and the top ten hold more than 3%. The chain recombines TRBV27 with TRBJ2-7; 11 nucleotides align to TRBD2. The TCR was taken from a human donor with progressive multifocal leukoencephalopathy. The sequencing here drew on PBMCs, taken from a patient treated with natalizumab. In nucleotides, the CDR3 is TGTGCCAGCAGATCACTAGCGGGAGCGCCCTCCTACGAGCAGTACTTC. Translating it yields CASRSLAGAPSYEQYF.